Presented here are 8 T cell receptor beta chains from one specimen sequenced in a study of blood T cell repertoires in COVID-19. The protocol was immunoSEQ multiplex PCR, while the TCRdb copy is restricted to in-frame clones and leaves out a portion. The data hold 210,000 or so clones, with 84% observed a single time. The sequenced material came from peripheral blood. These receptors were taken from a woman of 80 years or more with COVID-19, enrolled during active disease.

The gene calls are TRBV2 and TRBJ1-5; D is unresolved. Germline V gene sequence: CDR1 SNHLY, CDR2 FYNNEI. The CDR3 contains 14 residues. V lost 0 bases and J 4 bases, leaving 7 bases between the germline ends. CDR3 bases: TGTGCCAGCAGTGAAGCGATAGAGAATCAGCCCCAGCATTTT. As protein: CASSEAIENQPQHF.

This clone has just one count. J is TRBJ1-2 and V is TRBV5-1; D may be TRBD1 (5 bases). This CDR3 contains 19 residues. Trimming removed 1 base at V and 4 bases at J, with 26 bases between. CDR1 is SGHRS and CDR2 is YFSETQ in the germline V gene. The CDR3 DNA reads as TGCGCCAGCAGCTTGCCCATCGGCGCGGGGGAGCTGAGAGGCTATGGCTACACCTTC. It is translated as CASSLPIGAGELRGYGYTF.

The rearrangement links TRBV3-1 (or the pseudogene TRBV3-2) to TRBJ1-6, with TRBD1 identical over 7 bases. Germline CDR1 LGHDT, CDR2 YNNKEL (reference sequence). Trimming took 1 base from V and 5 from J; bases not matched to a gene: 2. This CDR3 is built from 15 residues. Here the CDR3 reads CASSQGDRDNSPLHF. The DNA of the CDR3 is TGTGCCAGCAGCCAAGGCGACAGGGATAATTCACCCCTCCACTTT.

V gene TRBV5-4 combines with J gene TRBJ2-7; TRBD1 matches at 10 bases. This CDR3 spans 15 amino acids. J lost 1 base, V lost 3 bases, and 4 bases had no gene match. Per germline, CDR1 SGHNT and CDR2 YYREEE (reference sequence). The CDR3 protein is CASSSRQGASYEQYF. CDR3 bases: TGTGCCAGCAGCTCCCGACAGGGGGCTTCCTACGAGCAGTACTTC.

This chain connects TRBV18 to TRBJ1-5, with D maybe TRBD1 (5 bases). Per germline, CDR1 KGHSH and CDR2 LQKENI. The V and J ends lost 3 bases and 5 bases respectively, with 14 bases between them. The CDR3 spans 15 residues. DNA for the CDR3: TGTGCCAGCTCACCTTCCAGGGCCTCCTATCAGCCCCAGCATTTT. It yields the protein CASSPSRASYQPQHF.

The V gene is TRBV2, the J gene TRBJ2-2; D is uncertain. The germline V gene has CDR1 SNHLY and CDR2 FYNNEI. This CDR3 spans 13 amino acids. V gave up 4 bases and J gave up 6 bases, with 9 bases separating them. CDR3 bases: TGTGCCAGCAGTGGCCGTACGGCCGGGGAGCTGTTTTTT. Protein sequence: CASSGRTAGELFF.

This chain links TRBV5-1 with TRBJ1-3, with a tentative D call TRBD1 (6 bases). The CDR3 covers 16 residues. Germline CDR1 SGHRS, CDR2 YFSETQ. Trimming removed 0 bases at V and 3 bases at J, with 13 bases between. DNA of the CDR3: TGCGCCAGCAGCTTGGGCACCGGGACAAGTGGAAACACCATATATTTT. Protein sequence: CASSLGTGTSGNTIYF.

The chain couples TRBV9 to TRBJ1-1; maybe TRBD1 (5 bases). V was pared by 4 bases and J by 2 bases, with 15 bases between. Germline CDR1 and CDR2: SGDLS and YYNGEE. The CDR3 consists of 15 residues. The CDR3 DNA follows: TGTGCCAGCAGCCCCAGGGTGGAGACAAACACTGAAGCTTTCTTT. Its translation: CASSPRVETNTEAFF.